Below are 5 T cell receptor beta chains sequenced from a single sample in a study of CD8+CD57+ T cells in acquired aplastic anemia. Genomic DNA constituted the template upon which TCR beta VDJ and CDR3 profiling was performed. TCRdb ran MiXCR on the reads and lists one entry per CDR3 protein. The table includes roughly 130,000 distinct CDR3 sequences, around 48% detected once. The sequenced sample consisted of sorted CD4+, CD8+, or CD8+CD57+ T cells (not recorded which) from PBMCs. The receptors were gathered from a human donor in good health, serving as a control.

The CDR3 spells CARPPFLAGGDEQYF. The CDR3 coding sequence is TGCGCCAGACCTCCCTTTTTAGCGGGGGGGGACGAGCAGTACTTC. This chain links TRBV5-1 with TRBJ2-7; 11 bases fit TRBD2. The CDR3 has 15 amino acids. In germline, CDR1 is SGHRS, CDR2 YFSETQ. Germline trimming cut 8 bases from V and 5 bases from J; bases unmatched to any gene: 12.

The chain employs TRBV12-3 or TRBV12-4 and TRBJ2-1; 8 positions agree with TRBD1. This CDR3 has 14 amino acids. J gave up 3 bases and V 8 bases, and 6 bases lay outside the gene matches. The CDR3 DNA reads TGTGCCAGCTCCCCTGACAGGGGCTACAATGAGCAGTTCTTC. It is translated as CASSPDRGYNEQFF.

The CDR3 region has the DNA TGTGCTACCACAGAGGGGGACACCATATATTTT. This encodes CATTEGDTIYF. The chain couples TRBV6-1 to TRBJ1-3; tentative D call: TRBD1 (6 bases). There are 11 residues in the CDR3. Germline V gene sequence: CDR1 MNHNS, CDR2 SASEGT.

This clonotype was observed many times. CDR3 nucleotide sequence: TGTGCCACCAGCAGAGATCTCTTGAGGGGCACTGAAGCTTTCTTT. Its protein product is CATSRDLLRGTEAFF. The rearrangement links TRBV15 to TRBJ1-1; D is possibly TRBD1 (5 bases). The CDR3 covers 15 residues. The V gene lost 0 bases and the J gene lost 4 bases, with 12 bases spanning the gap. In germline, CDR1 is LNHNV, CDR2 YYDKDF (reference sequence).

This rearrangement joins TRBV11-2 to TRBJ2-1, with 12 nucleotides matching TRBD1. The germline CDR1 and CDR2 sequences are SGHAT and FQNNGV. After removal of 5 bases from V and 7 bases from J, the junction contained 6 bases not matched to a gene. This CDR3 is 15 amino acids long. The chain's CDR3 is CASSRGQGAENEQFF. CDR3 nucleotides: TGTGCCAGCAGCCGGGGACAGGGGGCGGAGAATGAGCAGTTCTTC.